This TCR beta chain was sequenced in a study of cytomegalovirus exposure and HLA in healthy donors. The study's findings and limits: When analyzed later, a missense DCLRE1C variant was found to be linked to TCR beta V- and J-gene trimming. Rare TCR sequences dominated, though some public TCRs recurred in many donors. An ancestry cluster, one associated with Asian ancestry, reportedly showed fewer N-insertions than the approximately 670-donor mean in a later analysis.

Germline V gene lookup returns CDR1 LNHDA and CDR2 SQIVND (reference sequence). V lost 8 bases to trimming and J lost 0 bases; unmatched junction nucleotides: 6. The CDR3 runs to 16 residues. With respect to this clone: Antigen unknown.

PCR primers comprised 60 Vbeta and 13 Jbeta primers. Produced via immunoSEQ multiplex PCR; TCRdb's table is partial and in-frame only. This table has more than 85,000 clones, around four fifths appearing once. This TCR derives from a woman aged 55-69 years in good health and CMV-seropositive. The chain has TRBV19 and TRBJ2-6; 8 bases fit TRBD1. Specimen: PBMCs. The CDR3 is CASEARGLSGANVLTF. CDR3 coding DNA: TGTGCCAGTGAGGCCAGGGGGCTCTCTGGGGCCAACGTCCTGACTTTC. The full variable domain, in which reference TRBV19 and TRBJ2-6 provide the parts outside the CDR3, is DGGITQSPKYLFRKEGQNVTLSCEQNLNHDAMYWYRQDPGQGLRLIYYSQIVNDFQKGDIAEGYSVSREKKESFPLTVTSAQKNPTAFYLCASEARGLSGANVLTFGAGSRLTVL.